This passage covers 10 T cell receptor beta chains from one sample sequenced in a study of Tregs in tolerant kidney transplant recipients. Using immunoSEQ multiplex PCR, the repertoire was profiled, and TCRdb retains in-frame clones only, with some absent. The sample table includes about 48,000 clones. Specimen: CD4+ T cells from blood, collected before the transplant. These receptors came from a human donor who received a combined kidney and bone marrow transplant.

Regarding this clone: The sequence runs out 3 residues before the end of the CDR3; the remainder is reconstructed from the germline J gene. This chain links TRBV4-2 with TRBJ1-1, with D possibly being TRBD1 (6 bases). Trimming left V 4 bases short and J 1 base short, with 19 bases between. CDR1 is LGHNA and CDR2 is YNFKEQ in the germline V gene. The CDR3 runs 17 residues. The CDR3 region is CASSREVTGSGNTEAFF. The CDR3 DNA, read in part, is TGTGCCAGCAGCCGCGAAGTCACAGGGTCAGGGAACACTGAA.

For this clone: The DNA ends 3 residues before the CDR3 does, and the rest of the CDR3 is filled in from the germline J gene. V is TRBV19 and J is TRBJ1-1; TRBD1 agrees at 9 bases. The length of the CDR3 is 12 residues. J was trimmed by 7 bases and V by 6 bases; bases with no gene match: 3. Germline V gene data show CDR1 as LNHDA and CDR2 as SQIVND (reference sequence). The CDR3 region is CASSDRGYEAFF. CDR3 DNA, as far as it was read: TGTGCCAGTAGCGACAGGGGGTATGAA.

To note about this clone: The observed sequence ends 3 residues before the CDR3 terminus, with the missing tail filled in from the germline J gene. The sample has other DNA sequences that encode this CDR3 too. The rearrangement links TRBV18 to TRBJ1-1; D is perhaps TRBD1 (5 bases). Trimming pared 2 bases from V and 1 base from J, leaving 8 bases between. From germline, CDR1 is KGHSH and CDR2 LQKENI. The CDR3 has 14 amino acids. Partial CDR3 DNA: TGTGCCAGCTCACCATCGGGGGGGAACACTGAA. It encodes CASSPSGGNTE. The full CDR3 reads CASSPSGGNTEAFF.

On this clone itself: Coverage ceases 3 residues before the CDR3 finishes, and the germline J gene fills in the end. The chain uses TRBV30 and TRBJ2-1, with a weak D call TRBD2 (5 bases). CDR3 length: 14 residues. V was shortened by 5 bases and J by 2 bases, with 13 bases between the two germline ends. Germline V CDR1 and CDR2: GTSNPN, SVGIG (reference sequence). The sequenced CDR3 bases are TGTGCCTGGGACCTAGCCGAGACCTACAATGAG. Translating it yields CAWDLAETYNE. The complete CDR3 reads CAWDLAETYNEQFF.

Regarding this clone: Read sequence stops 3 residues before the CDR3 end, and the germline J gene provides the missing end. The genes are TRBV20-1 and TRBJ1-4, with D possibly TRBD1 on 5 matching bases. Germline V lookup: CDR1 DFQATT, CDR2 SNEGSKA (reference sequence). The V end lost 6 bases, the J end lost 2 bases, and 16 bases lay between the germline ends. This CDR3 region has 15 residues. The chain's CDR3 is CSAELPGLTNEKLFF. The DNA read from the CDR3 is TGCAGTGCAGAACTCCCGGGACTCACTAATGAAAAA.

As for this clone: The CDR3 goes on 3 residues after the read ends, and that part is filled in from the germline J gene. J is TRBJ1-4 and V is TRBV7-6, with D perhaps TRBD1 (6 bases). CDR3 length equals 14 residues. CDR1 and CDR2 (germline): SGHVS, FNYEAQ. V was clipped by 5 bases and J by 5 bases, with 12 bases between them. The sequenced CDR3 bases are TGTGCCAGCAGCCTCAGGGGCGGGAATGAAAAA. Translation gives CASSLRGGNEK. The full-length CDR3 reads as CASSLRGGNEKLFF.

Points on this clone: The CDR3 is cut off 3 residues early in the read; its end comes from the germline J gene. This chain connects TRBV7-3 to TRBJ2-3; TRBD2 matches 14 bases. The CDR3 spans 16 residues. The V and J ends lost 4 bases and 4 bases, in that order; junction bases with no gene match: 4. Germline V gives CDR1 SGHTA, CDR2 FQGTGA. The sequenced part of the CDR3 DNA is TGTGCCAGCAGCTCGGGACTAGCGGGAGTCTCAGATACG. Protein: CASSSGLAGVSDT. The complete CDR3 sequence is CASSSGLAGVSDTQYF.

Remarks on this clone: Coverage ceases 3 residues before the CDR3 finishes, and the germline J gene fills in the end. The J gene is TRBJ2-7, the V gene TRBV19; weak D call: TRBD1 (6 bases). This CDR3 contains 13 residues. The germline CDR1 and CDR2 sequences are LNHDA and SQIVND (reference sequence). The germline V and J ends were trimmed by 3 bases and 4 bases, with 10 bases remaining between them. The CDR3 reads CASSIDRYYEQYF. Incomplete CDR3 DNA: TGTGCCAGTAGTATCGACAGGTATTACGAG.

On this clone: The read ends 3 residues early relative to the CDR3; the germline J gene fills the gap. This chain uses TRBV19 with TRBJ2-3, with 10 bases aligning to TRBD2. CDR3 size: 17 residues. The ends lost 4 bases at V and 6 bases at J; junction bases unmatched: 13. CDR1 and CDR2 (germline): LNHDA, SQIVND (reference sequence). This CDR3 is CASSNQKTSGPGDTQYF. The CDR3 DNA, read in part, is TGTGCCAGTAGTAACCAGAAGACTAGCGGGCCTGGTGATACG.

According to its frequency, this clone is medium-sized. The read is 3 residues too short to cover the CDR3 end, so that end is filled in from the germline J gene. The V call is TRBV10-3, the J call TRBJ2-1, with D perhaps TRBD2 (6 bases). The CDR3 extends over 15 amino acids. Per germline, CDR1 ENHRY and CDR2 SYGVKD. V was shortened by 2 bases and J by 7 bases, with 15 bases between the two germline ends. The CDR3 bases that were read are TGTGCCATCAGTGAGGACAGACTAGGGTTGAATGAG. Its protein is CAISEDRLGLNE. The complete CDR3 protein is CAISEDRLGLNEQFF.